These 25 T cell receptor beta chains share one sample of origin, sequenced in a study of regulatory T cells in long-lasting Graves disease. Regarding time point: newly diagnosed GD, antithyroid drugs for less than 3 months. Researchers made the TCR library from RNA that was extracted from PBMCs. Building of the TCR beta libraries involved iRepertoire HTBI primers and Arm-PCR of CDR3 regions. A single record per CDR3 protein comes from TCRdb applying MiXCR to the multiplex PCR reads. This sample carries a few hundred thousand distinct CDR3 sequences, around 15% of them seen once, and the ten largest clones take 20% to 25%. This sample also belongs to another study, concerning T cells in Graves' hyperthyroidism and ophthalmopathy.

The sample here was peripheral blood mononuclear cells (PBMCs), taken at new diagnosis, from a patient treated with antithyroid drugs. The receptors originated from a woman aged 18-29 years with Graves disease.

This clonotype showed up many times. CDR3 sequence reads: CASSQYSDYGYTF. In nucleotides, the CDR3 is TGTGCCAGCAGCCAATATTCGGACTATGGCTACACCTTC. The chain recombines TRBV3-1 with TRBJ1-2; no definite D call. The CDR3 is made up of 13 amino acids. Trimming shortened V by 2 bases and J by 3 bases, and 7 bases separated the two germline ends. The germline V gene encodes CDR1 LGHDT and CDR2 YNNKEL (reference sequence). Drawing the rest from reference TRBV3-1 and TRBJ1-2, the complete variable domain is DTAVSQTPKYLVTQMGNDKSIKCEQNLGHDTMYWYKQDSKKFLKIMFSYNNKELIINETVPNRFSPKSPDKAHLNLHINSLELGDSAVYFCASSQYSDYGYTFGSGTRLTVV.

V gene TRBV20-1 combines with J gene TRBJ2-1; no definite D call. The CDR3 is 14 residues long. The V and J ends lost 3 bases and 5 bases respectively, with 14 bases between them. Germline V gene sequence: CDR1 DFQATT, CDR2 SNEGSKA (reference sequence). The CDR3 spells CSASSLLINNEQFF. The CDR3 nucleotides read TGCAGTGCTAGTAGTCTACTTATAAACAATGAGCAGTTCTTC.

The table lists this clonotype with many counts. The V and J genes are TRBV28 and TRBJ2-1, with TRBD2 matching 8 bases. V shed 7 bases and J 4 bases; nucleotides not matched to a gene: 15. The CDR3 is 17 amino acids. Germline V gene data show CDR1 as MDHEN and CDR2 as SYDVKM. The CDR3 loop reads CASTPPVPGGGYNEQFF. The CDR3 region has the DNA TGTGCCAGCACTCCACCCGTCCCGGGGGGGGGTTACAATGAGCAGTTCTTC.

This clonotype was detected many times. The chain joins TRBV28 to TRBJ2-7; TRBD1 agrees at 8 bases. With 5 bases clipped from V and 5 bases from J, the junction kept 8 bases outside the gene matches. Germline CDR1 MDHEN, CDR2 SYDVKM. The CDR3 totals 14 residues. In DNA, the CDR3 is TGTGCCAGCAGTCCGCCCGGGACAGGCCACGAGCAGTACTTC. It is translated as CASSPPGTGHEQYF.

There are many counts of this clonotype. The rearrangement joins TRBV7-9 to TRBJ2-1; 11 bases agree with TRBD2. The germline V gene has CDR1 SEHNR and CDR2 FQNEAQ (reference sequence). The CDR3 has 15 residues. V gave up 6 bases and J gave up 5 bases; unmatched junction bases: 6. The CDR3 loop reads CASSYGLAGNNEQFF. Written as DNA, the CDR3 is TGTGCCAGCAGTTACGGACTAGCGGGCAACAATGAGCAGTTCTTC.

At least ten counts were recorded for this clonotype. The chain recombines TRBV28 with TRBJ2-1; TRBD2 aligns across 8 bases. The V segment lost 9 bases and the J segment 0 bases; nucleotides outside the gene matches: 10. The CDR3 contains 16 residues. Germline CDR1 reads MDHEN; CDR2 reads SYDVKM. CDR3 in DNA: TGTGCCAGTAAAGCGGGAGCCCTGAGCTCCTACAATGAGCAGTTCTTC. Translating gives CASKAGALSSYNEQFF.

This clonotype has just a few counts. The rearrangement links TRBV12-3 or TRBV12-4 to TRBJ2-7; D is undetermined. V was pared by 6 bases and J by 2 bases, with 11 bases between. The CDR3 runs to 13 residues. This chain's CDR3 is CASSRRSAYEQYF. The DNA of the CDR3 is TGTGCCAGCAGCCGCCGGAGCGCCTACGAGCAGTACTTC.

This clonotype has ten or more counts. The V call is TRBV6-1, the J call TRBJ2-7; 10 nucleotides line up with TRBD2. Germline CDR1 MNHNS, CDR2 SASEGT. Losses at the gene ends were 4 bases for V and 3 bases for J; bases not matched to a gene: 0. The CDR3 runs 13 residues. CDR3 coding DNA: TGTGCCAGCAGTGCTAGCGGGAGCTACGAGCAGTACTTC. Translating gives CASSASGSYEQYF.

In this sample, this clonotype turned up many times. The rearrangement uses TRBV6-1 and TRBJ1-2; D gene uncertain. Germline values: CDR1 MNHNS, CDR2 SASEGT. The CDR3 covers 12 residues. Trimming left V 8 bases short and J 3 bases short, with 10 bases between. DNA for the CDR3: TGTGCCAGCGCCAACAACTACTATGGCTACACCTTC. Translation: CASANNYYGYTF.

V is TRBV5-1 and J is TRBJ1-1, with D perhaps matching TRBD1 (5 bases). Trimming took off 2 bases at V and 0 bases at J, with 11 bases between the two ends. Germline loops: CDR1 SGHRS, CDR2 YFSETQ. The CDR3 extends over 15 amino acids. The DNA of the CDR3 is TGCGCCAGCAGCTTACCGACAGCCATGAACACTGAAGCTTTCTTT. It encodes CASSLPTAMNTEAFF.

This clonotype was counted between two and nine times. The chain employs TRBV3-1 and TRBJ1-3, with 7 positions matching TRBD1. Unmatched junction bases numbered 7, after V lost 4 bases and J lost 4 bases. Germline V gene sequence: CDR1 LGHDT, CDR2 YNNKEL (reference sequence). The length of the CDR3 is 15 residues. The DNA of the CDR3 is TGTGCCAGCAGCCCATGGACAGGCTCCGGAAACACCATATATTTT. Amino acids: CASSPWTGSGNTIYF.

V gene TRBV29-1 combines with J gene TRBJ2-4; maybe TRBD1 (8 bases). V was cut by 7 bases and J by 9 bases, with 19 bases left in between. There are 13 residues in the CDR3. The V gene's germline CDR1 is SQVTM and CDR2 ANQGSEA. For the CDR3, the DNA is TGCAGCGCACAGGGGGACTATCGCGCCATTCAGTACTTC. It yields the protein CSAQGDYRAIQYF.

This clonotype was found many times. The chain combines TRBV20-1 with TRBJ2-1; 9 nucleotides line up with TRBD2. The junction had 2 bases not matched to a gene; V was cut back by 2 bases and J by 6 bases. Germline-derived CDR1 and CDR2 are DFQATT and SNEGSKA (reference sequence). The CDR3 runs to 13 residues. The CDR3 here is CSARTTSGNEQFF. CDR3 DNA sequence: TGCAGTGCTAGAACGACTAGCGGCAATGAGCAGTTCTTC.

This clonotype came up a few times. The V gene is TRBV10-1, the J gene TRBJ1-1, with 7 bases lining up with TRBD1. CDR3 length: 15 amino acids. From germline, CDR1 is WNHNN and CDR2 SYGVQD (reference sequence). Germline trimming cut 5 bases from V and 3 bases from J; bases unmatched to any gene: 9. In DNA form, the CDR3 reads TGCGCCAGCAGTTCCTCCAGGGGGTCGGACACTGAAGCTTTCTTT. It yields the protein CASSSSRGSDTEAFF.

This clonotype was observed at least ten times. The V gene is TRBV28, the J gene TRBJ1-6; D remains unclear. The V end lost 10 bases, the J end lost 11 bases, and 12 bases lay between the germline ends. The CDR3 loop spans 11 amino acids. The germline gives CDR1 MDHEN, CDR2 SYDVKM. CDR3 DNA: TGTGCCACATCTCAGAAACCACCCCTCCACTTT. Amino acid sequence: CATSQKPPLHF.

This clonotype was counted many times. The chain couples TRBV5-4 to TRBJ2-5; TRBD2 agrees at 9 bases. Losses at the gene ends were 5 bases for V and 5 bases for J; bases not matched to a gene: 16. The CDR3 consists of 17 residues. The V gene's germline CDR1 is SGHNT and CDR2 YYREEE (reference sequence). In DNA form, the CDR3 reads TGTGCCAGCAGGAGAAGGGGCCAAGCGGGGGGTTCGGAGACCCAGTACTTC. It is translated as CASRRRGQAGGSETQYF. Full variable domain (outside the CDR3, taken from reference TRBV5-4 and TRBJ2-5): ETGVTQSPTHLIKTRGQQVTLRCSSQSGHNTVSWYQQALGQGPQFIFQYYREEENGRGNFPPRFSGLQFPNYSSELNVNALELDDSALYLCASRRRGQAGGSETQYFGPGTRLLVL.

The chain employs TRBV19 and TRBJ2-1; D gene uncertain. CDR3 length: 15 residues. In germline, CDR1 is LNHDA, CDR2 SQIVND (reference sequence). Deletions cut 3 bases from V and 3 bases from J, with 12 bases between. The CDR3 is CASSISWLLYNEQFF. The DNA for the CDR3 is TGTGCCAGTAGTATCTCTTGGTTACTCTACAATGAGCAGTTCTTC.

J is TRBJ1-6 and V is TRBV20-1; the D is unclear. Trimming left V 6 bases short and J 0 bases short, with 6 bases between. From germline, CDR1 is DFQATT and CDR2 SNEGSKA (reference sequence). The CDR3 totals 13 residues. CDR3 amino acids: CSAHGSYNSPLHF. The CDR3 region has the DNA TGCAGTGCGCACGGCTCCTATAATTCACCCCTCCACTTT.

V and J are TRBV20-1 and TRBJ1-4; 8 nucleotides agree with TRBD1. V shed 5 bases and J 3 bases; nucleotides not matched to a gene: 2. The CDR3 loop spans 13 amino acids. Germline lookup yields CDR1 DFQATT and CDR2 SNEGSKA (reference sequence). CDR3 amino acids: CSAEDRANEKLFF. CDR3 nucleotide sequence: TGCAGTGCTGAGGACAGGGCTAATGAAAAACTGTTTTTT.

There are many counts of this clonotype. The genes are TRBV20-1 and TRBJ1-2; TRBD1 is a possible D gene (5 bases). The V end lost 2 bases, the J end lost 1 base, and 11 bases lay between the germline ends. The CDR3 has 14 residues. The V gene's germline CDR1 is DFQATT and CDR2 SNEGSKA (reference sequence). CDR3 loop: CSARRAGLNYGYTF. In nucleotides, the CDR3 is TGCAGTGCTAGAAGAGCAGGGCTTAACTATGGCTACACCTTC.

This clonotype has ten or more counts. The rearrangement links TRBV5-1 to TRBJ1-5; D is undetermined. From germline, CDR1 is SGHRS and CDR2 YFSETQ. The CDR3 is made up of 14 amino acids. V lost 0 bases and J lost 2, with 6 bases in between. The CDR3 bases are TGCGCCAGCAGCTTGGACAGCCGCAATCAGCCCCAGCATTTT. As protein: CASSLDSRNQPQHF. Full variable domain (rest looked up from reference TRBV5-1 and TRBJ1-5): KAGVTQTPRYLIKTRGQQVTLSCSPISGHRSVSWYQQTPGQGLQFLFEYFSETQRNKGNFPGRFSGRQFSNSRSEMNVSTLELGDSALYLCASSLDSRNQPQHFGDGTRLSIL.

This clonotype occurred a few times. J is TRBJ2-1 and V is TRBV7-9; the D gene could be TRBD1 or TRBD2 (5 bases each). V lost 5 bases, J lost 7 bases, and 18 bases lay in between. Germline V gene sequence: CDR1 SEHNR, CDR2 FQNEAQ (reference sequence). The CDR3 spans 15 residues. Written as DNA, the CDR3 is TGTGCCAGCAGCGGTCGGGACCAATATTTAAATGAGCAGTTCTTC. Encoded protein: CASSGRDQYLNEQFF. The full variable domain, with the rest looked up from reference TRBV7-9 and TRBJ2-1, is DTGVSQNPRHKITKRGQNVTFRCDPISEHNRLYWYRQTLGQGPEFLTYFQNEAQLEKSRLLSDRFSAERPKGSFSTLEIQRTEQGDSAMYLCASSGRDQYLNEQFFGPGTRLTVL.

This clonotype was detected ten times or more. The CDR3 loop reads CASTPHRGQGSSEQYF. The DNA of the CDR3 is TGTGCCAGCACCCCCCACCGGGGACAGGGGAGTTCCGAGCAGTACTTC. The V and J genes are TRBV11-2 and TRBJ2-7; 10 bases line up with TRBD1. Germline lookup yields CDR1 SGHAT and CDR2 FQNNGV. This CDR3 spans 16 amino acids. V trimming: 7 bases; J trimming: 6 bases; junction bases outside the gene matches: 15.

This clonotype came up many times. The rearrangement links TRBV24-1 to TRBJ2-1; D is perhaps TRBD2 (5 bases). V was cut by 1 base and J by 6 bases, with 9 bases left in between. The germline V gene has CDR1 KGHDR and CDR2 SFDVKD. The CDR3 totals 14 residues. The CDR3 spells CATSDFNGLNEQFF. The CDR3 DNA sequence: TGTGCCACCAGTGATTTTAACGGACTCAATGAGCAGTTCTTC.

This clonotype has a count of ten or more. This chain joins TRBV27 and TRBJ1-2; D call uncertain. V lost 3 bases and J lost 6, with 11 bases in between. The CDR3 runs 13 residues. CDR1 and CDR2 (germline): MNHEY, SMNVEV (reference sequence). The CDR3 DNA follows: TGTGCCAGCAGTTTTTTTCCCGGGGATGGCTACACCTTC. It codes for CASSFFPGDGYTF.